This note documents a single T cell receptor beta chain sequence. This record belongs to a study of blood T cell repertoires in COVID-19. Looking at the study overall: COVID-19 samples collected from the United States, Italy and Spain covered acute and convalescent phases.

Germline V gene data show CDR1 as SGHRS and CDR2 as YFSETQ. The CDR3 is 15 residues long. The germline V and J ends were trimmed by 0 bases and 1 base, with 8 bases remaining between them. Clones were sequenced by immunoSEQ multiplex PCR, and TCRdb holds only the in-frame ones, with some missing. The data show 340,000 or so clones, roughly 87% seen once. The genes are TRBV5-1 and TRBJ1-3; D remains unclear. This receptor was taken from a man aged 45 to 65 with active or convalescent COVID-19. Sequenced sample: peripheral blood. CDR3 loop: CASSLVAGSGNTIYF. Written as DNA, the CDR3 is TGCGCCAGCAGCTTGGTTGCGGGGTCTGGAAACACCATATATTTT.